A selection of T cell receptor beta chains follows, all from one sample in a study of blood T cells in healthy people across ages. TCRdb ran MiXCR on the 5' RACE reads and lists one entry per CDR3 protein. This repertoire shows 850,000 to 1,000,000 distinct CDR3 sequences, roughly 51% found once; its top ten account for over 20%. Sequencing was performed on blood. The origin of the receptors is a woman aged 55-69 years in good health. CDR3s include the opening cysteine and the closing phenylalanine or tryptophan.

j_call v_call cdr3_aa
TRBJ2-3 TRBV5-6 CASSMGGQGADTQYF
TRBJ2-1 TRBV29-1 CSVGLANEQFF
NA TRBV30 CAWGDSYEQYF
TRBJ1-5 TRBV7-9 CASSPSGTGGNQPQHF
TRBJ2-3 TRBV2 CASSGGRQTDTQYF
TRBJ2-7 TRBV10-2 CASSETSIGASEQYF
NA TRBV3-1 CASSQTSSGRWTQYF
TRBJ2-3 TRBV20-1 CSARDTYRAQYF
TRBJ2-7 TRBV28 CASSSSGSRYEQYF
TRBJ2-3 TRBV24-1 CATSSGDTQYF
TRBJ2-7 TRBV7-2 CASSLDRDYYEQYF
TRBJ2-1 TRBV12-3/TRBV12-4 CASSPLLPNEQFF
TRBJ2-1 TRBV5-1 CASSFLVTGGNNEQFF
TRBJ2-3 TRBV30 CAWSGEAKNTDTQYF
TRBJ2-1 TRBV20-1 CSARSTGWDSYNEQFF
TRBJ2-7 TRBV7-2 CASSLERVKGYEQYF
TRBJ2-1 TRBV4-1 CASSRGTSGPNEQFF
TRBJ1-2 TRBV12-3/TRBV12-4 CASSASGSQQHGYTF